Listed here are 18 T cell receptor beta chains from one sample, sequenced in a study of PD-1 blockade in classical Hodgkin lymphoma. Measured with immunoSEQ multiplex PCR; TCRdb has only the in-frame clones, and not every one. The table lists some 100,000 clones, roughly 91% of them singletons, with 6.5% to 7.5% in the top ten. With no exception, relapse followed autologous stem cell transplantation in all patients, and brentuximab vedotin exposure varied. The specimen was peripheral blood mononuclear cells (PBMCs), collected before the second cycle of nivolumab. The receptor set was obtained from a human donor with classical Hodgkin lymphoma.

For the CDR3, the DNA is TGTGCCAGCTCACCCCGGGGGGAAGGAGAGACCCAGTACTTC. Translating it yields CASSPRGEGETQYF. The rearrangement joins TRBV18 to TRBJ2-5; 7 bases align to TRBD2. Losses at the gene ends were 3 bases for V and 4 bases for J; bases not matched to a gene: 5. This CDR3 region has 14 residues. The germline V gene has CDR1 KGHSH and CDR2 LQKENI.

This clone has only a few counts. The rearrangement links TRBV5-6 to TRBJ2-1; 7 bases line up with TRBD1. V shed 6 bases, J shed 4 bases, and the junction held 7 bases outside the gene matches. This CDR3 spans 14 amino acids. From germline, CDR1 is SGHDT and CDR2 YYEEEE. DNA for the CDR3: TGTGCCAGCACCGGGGACAGCCAGTACAATGAGCAGTTCTTC. This gives the protein CASTGDSQYNEQFF.

V and J are TRBV6-1 and TRBJ2-7, with a weak D call TRBD2 (6 bases). Germline V lookup: CDR1 MNHNS, CDR2 SASEGT. The V gene lost 2 bases and the J gene lost 3 bases, with 17 bases spanning the gap. This CDR3 is built from 16 residues. CDR3: CASSESYGGGYYEQYF. CDR3 in DNA: TGTGCCAGCAGTGAAAGCTACGGTGGGGGGTACTACGAGCAGTACTTC.

This chain uses TRBV2 with TRBJ2-1; tentative D call: TRBD2 (6 bases). The CDR3 loop spans 14 amino acids. CDR1 SNHLY and CDR2 FYNNEI come from the germline V gene. V was shortened by 9 bases and J by 0 bases, with 12 bases between the two germline ends. The CDR3 sequence: CASPDGSSYNEQFF. Here the CDR3 DNA reads TGTGCCAGTCCGGACGGGAGCTCCTACAATGAGCAGTTCTTC.

This clone was seen only once. The chain is built from TRBV6-4 and TRBJ2-1; 12 nucleotides match TRBD2. The CDR3 has 16 residues. Germline loops: CDR1 MRHNA, CDR2 SNTAGT. The V segment lost 0 bases and the J segment 7 bases; nucleotides outside the gene matches: 4. The CDR3 DNA is TGTGCCAGCAGTGACTCGACTAGCGGGGGTCAAAATGAGCAGTTCTTC. Residues: CASSDSTSGGQNEQFF.

The rearrangement links TRBV9 to TRBJ1-1; no clear D. Trimming shortened V by 7 bases and J by 0 bases, and 7 bases separated the two germline ends. This CDR3 is built from 12 residues. Per the germline V gene, CDR1 is SGDLS and CDR2 is YYNGEE. CDR3 coding DNA: TGTGCCAGCGGAACTATGAACACTGAAGCTTTCTTT. The encoded protein is CASGTMNTEAFF.

The J gene is TRBJ2-7, the V gene TRBV14; 9 bases map to TRBD1. After removal of 2 bases from V and 4 bases from J, the junction contained 6 bases not matched to a gene. CDR1 is SGHDN and CDR2 is FVKESK in the germline V gene. This CDR3 comprises 15 residues. CDR3 amino acids: CASSQLGGTGYEQYF. In nucleotides, the CDR3 is TGTGCCAGCAGCCAACTCGGCGGGACAGGGTACGAGCAGTACTTC.

This chain connects TRBV7-6 to TRBJ2-7; possibly TRBD1 or TRBD2 for D (7 bases each). The V end was cut by 1 base, the J end by 5 bases, with 15 bases between. The germline CDR1 and CDR2 sequences are SGHVS and FNYEAQ. This CDR3 spans 15 amino acids. The CDR3 protein is CASSLGGGGLDEQYF. The CDR3 DNA reads as TGTGCCAGCAGCTTAGGGGGAGGGGGCCTCGACGAGCAGTACTTC.

The chain employs TRBV10-3 and TRBJ2-2; 10 positions match TRBD2. Germline V gives CDR1 ENHRY, CDR2 SYGVKD. The CDR3 loop spans 17 amino acids. J was trimmed by 1 base and V by 0 bases; bases with no gene match: 2. CDR3 residues: CAISESWTSGNTGELFF. The CDR3 DNA sequence: TGTGCCATCAGTGAGTCGTGGACTAGCGGGAACACCGGGGAGCTGTTTTTT.

The genes are TRBV14 and TRBJ1-1; TRBD1 matches 8 bases. Germline loops: CDR1 SGHDN, CDR2 FVKESK. The CDR3 runs to 13 residues. V dropped 3 bases and J dropped 7; count of bases not matched to a gene: 4. The CDR3 loop reads CASSHNRGNEAFF. DNA for the CDR3: TGTGCCAGCAGCCACAACAGGGGGAATGAAGCTTTCTTT. The full variable domain, rest sourced from reference TRBV14 and TRBJ1-1, is EAGVTQFPSHSVIEKGQTVTLRCDPISGHDNLYWYRRVMGKEIKFLLHFVKESKQDESGMPNNRFLAERTGGTYSTLKVQPAELEDSGVYFCASSHNRGNEAFFGQGTRLTVV.

As to this clone: Other DNA variants within this sample encode the same CDR3. The rearrangement links TRBV15 to TRBJ1-4; D perhaps matches TRBD1 (6 bases). This CDR3 has 15 amino acids. V lost 0 bases and J lost 3, with 8 bases in between. Germline V lookup: CDR1 LNHNV, CDR2 YYDKDF (reference sequence). In DNA form, the CDR3 reads TGTGCCACCAGCAGAGATAGGACAGCTAATGAAAAACTGTTTTTT. It specifies CATSRDRTANEKLFF.

This rearrangement joins TRBV30 to TRBJ1-4; weak D call: TRBD1 (6 bases). V lost 0 bases and J 3 bases, leaving 20 bases between the germline ends. The CDR3 consists of 18 residues. Looked up from germline, CDR1 is GTSNPN and CDR2 is SVGIG (reference sequence). The CDR3 region is CAWSVARGIIKANEKLFF. In DNA form, the CDR3 reads TGTGCCTGGAGTGTAGCCAGGGGAATCATAAAGGCTAATGAAAAACTGTTTTTT. Full variable domain (outside the CDR3, taken from reference TRBV30 and TRBJ1-4): SQTIHQWPATLVQPVGSPLSLECTVEGTSNPNLYWYRQAAGRGLQLLFYSVGIGQISSEVPQNLSASRPQDRQFILSSKKLLLSDSGFYLCAWSVARGIIKANEKLFFGSGTQLSVL.

This chain joins TRBV30 and TRBJ2-7; D gene ambiguous. The V end lost 1 base, the J end lost 4 bases, and 17 bases lay between the germline ends. Looked up from germline, CDR1 is GTSNPN and CDR2 is SVGIG (reference sequence). The CDR3 is made up of 15 amino acids. DNA for the CDR3: TGTGCCTGGAGTGCCCCAAGCGCGGTTCTGTACGAGCAGTACTTC. It is translated as CAWSAPSAVLYEQYF.

V usage is TRBV7-9 and J usage is TRBJ1-6, with D maybe TRBD1 (5 bases). Germline V gives CDR1 SEHNR, CDR2 FQNEAQ (reference sequence). The CDR3 is 13 amino acids. The V end lost 4 bases, the J end lost 7 bases, and 8 bases lay between the germline ends. CDR3 residues: CASSWGGNSPLHF. In DNA, the CDR3 is TGTGCCAGCAGCTGGGGGGGGAATTCACCCCTCCACTTT.

The rearrangement uses TRBV6-5 and TRBJ1-2; D is undetermined. Deletions cut 0 bases from V and 1 base from J, with 6 bases between. This CDR3 is 14 amino acids long. Per germline, CDR1 MNHEY and CDR2 SVGAGI. The CDR3 region has the DNA TGTGCCAGCAGTTACTCGTCCAGTAACTATGGCTACACCTTC. Its protein product is CASSYSSSNYGYTF.

The rearrangement joins TRBV6-1 to TRBJ2-1, with 10 bases lining up with TRBD2. V lost 9 bases, J lost 4 bases, and 3 bases stayed unmatched. CDR1 MNHNS and CDR2 SASEGT come from the germline V gene. The CDR3 runs 13 residues. CDR3 residues: CASTAGGYNEQFF. CDR3 coding DNA: TGTGCCAGTACAGCGGGGGGGTACAATGAGCAGTTCTTC.

This clone was observed a handful of times. At one end, the junction sequence differs from germline, possibly due to a read error. The chain recombines TRBV28 with TRBJ1-1; D not resolved. Germline lookup yields CDR1 MDHEN and CDR2 SYDVKM. The CDR3 is 13 residues long. The CDR3 DNA reads as TGTGCCAGCAACCAGATAGGGAACTCTGAAGCTTTCTTT. Translated, it gives CASNQIGNSEAFF. Combining the CDR3 with reference TRBV28 and TRBJ1-1 gives the whole variable domain DVKVTQSSRYLVKRTGEKVFLECVQDMDHENMFWYRQDPGLGLRLIYFSYDVKMKEKGDIPEGYSVSREKKERFSLILESASTNQTSMYLCASNQIGNSEAFFGQGTRLTVV.

This chain links TRBV27 with TRBJ2-1, with 11 bases that match TRBD1. V lost 3 bases and J lost 1; bases outside the gene matches: 2. The germline V gene has CDR1 MNHEY and CDR2 SMNVEV (reference sequence). The CDR3 runs to 16 residues. The CDR3 region has the DNA TGTGCCAGCAGTTTCCGGGACAGGGGGTCCTACAATGAGCAGTTCTTC. It encodes CASSFRDRGSYNEQFF.